This entry lists 30 T cell receptor beta chains sequenced from one sample in a study of CD8 T cells in ankylosing spondylitis. General study results and limits: Characteristic of ankylosing spondylitis blood, it appeared, was a TCR beta motif comprising roughly eight highly homologous variants.

TCRdb reprocessed the 5' RACE reads via MiXCR and lists one record per CDR3 protein. The sample carries more than 300,000 distinct CDR3 sequences, approximately 8.2% recorded once. These receptors' targets are unknown. The material sequenced was blood, either unsorted or a sorted T cell fraction (not recorded which). Every receptor here comes from a male donor with ankylosing spondylitis.

The V gene is TRBV20-1, the J gene TRBJ2-5, with 8 positions matching TRBD1. Trimming cost V 2 bases and J 1 base; bases outside gene matches: 9. CDR1 DFQATT and CDR2 SNEGSKA come from the germline V gene (reference sequence). The CDR3 contains 16 residues. The CDR3 nucleotides read TGCAGTGCTAGACCACCTACAGGGGGTACCCAAGAGACCCAGTACTTC. Translated, it gives CSARPPTGGTQETQYF.

There are a few counts of this clonotype. The chain uses TRBV19 and TRBJ1-1; no firm D call. CDR3 length: 13 residues. CDR1 and CDR2 from the germline V gene are LNHDA and SQIVND (reference sequence). The ends were cut back, 3 bases at V and 1 base at J, with 6 bases in the middle. The CDR3 reads CASSIWGNTEAFF. The CDR3 DNA follows: TGTGCCAGTAGTATTTGGGGGAACACTGAAGCTTTCTTT.

There are a few counts of this clonotype. The rearrangement uses TRBV6-5 and TRBJ2-2, with D possibly being TRBD1 (6 bases). The ends were cut back, 3 bases at V and 6 bases at J, with 11 bases in the middle. The germline V gene encodes CDR1 MNHEY and CDR2 SVGAGI. The CDR3 sequence is 14 residues long. In nucleotides, the CDR3 is TGTGCCAGCAGTTATAGAGACAGGCCCGGGGAGCTGTTTTTT. This codes for CASSYRDRPGELFF.

A few counts support this clonotype. The gene calls are TRBV7-3 and TRBJ2-5; TRBD2 matches 10 bases. This CDR3 is 17 amino acids long. Losses at the gene ends were 0 bases for V and 5 bases for J; bases not matched to a gene: 9. CDR1 is SGHTA, CDR2 FQGTGA, per germline. The CDR3 protein is CASSLTPTSGKVETQYF. As DNA, the CDR3 is TGTGCCAGCAGCTTAACCCCAACTAGCGGGAAGGTGGAGACCCAGTACTTC.

The rearrangement links TRBV20-1 to TRBJ2-6; 8 bases match TRBD1. Trimming removed 4 bases from V and 7 bases from J; junction bases left unmatched: 15. The CDR3 length is 17 residues. CDR1 DFQATT and CDR2 SNEGSKA come from the germline V gene (reference sequence). The chain's CDR3 is CSAKSGGPSGGANVLTF. CDR3 sequence (DNA): TGCAGTGCTAAATCAGGGGGCCCCTCTGGGGGAGCCAACGTCCTGACTTTC.

The table lists this clonotype with a few counts. J is TRBJ2-1 and V is TRBV30; TRBD2 matches at 14 bases. Per germline, CDR1 GTSNPN and CDR2 SVGIG (reference sequence). The CDR3 is 15 residues long. V lost 4 bases and J lost 8; bases outside the gene matches: 7. This CDR3 is CAWNTGTSGSDEQFF. The DNA for the CDR3 is TGTGCCTGGAACACCGGGACTAGCGGGAGTGATGAGCAGTTCTTC.

This clonotype was seen at least ten times. V usage is TRBV18 and J usage is TRBJ2-1, with D tentatively TRBD2 (5 bases). The germline V gene encodes CDR1 KGHSH and CDR2 LQKENI. V dropped 2 bases and J dropped 4 bases, with 6 bases sitting between them. The CDR3 length is 13 residues. The CDR3 nucleotides read TGTGCCAGCTCACCAACGGGGTACAATGAGCAGTTCTTC. Translating gives CASSPTGYNEQFF.

V is TRBV5-5 and J is TRBJ2-7; D not certain. Germline V gives CDR1 SGHKS, CDR2 YYEKEE (reference sequence). The CDR3 runs 14 residues. Trimming removed 3 bases at V and 2 bases at J, with 12 bases between. The CDR3 nucleotides read TGTGCCAGCAGCTGGAAGGACGGAGCCTACGAGCAGTACTTC. Its protein is CASSWKDGAYEQYF.

This clonotype was seen ten or more times. The rearrangement links TRBV12-3 or TRBV12-4 to TRBJ2-7, with unresolved D. V lost 3 bases to trimming and J lost 3 bases, with 9 bases between them. The CDR3 sequence is 13 residues long. CDR3 bases: TGTGCCAGCAGTTTGCTGGGGAACTACGAGCAGTACTTC. This codes for CASSLLGNYEQYF.

V is TRBV30 and J is TRBJ2-2; 7 positions agree with TRBD1. The CDR3 extends over 13 amino acids. The V and J ends lost 8 bases and 4 bases, in that order; junction bases with no gene match: 7. Germline lookup yields CDR1 GTSNPN and CDR2 SVGIG (reference sequence). In nucleotides, the CDR3 is TGTGCCGCCAGACAGGGATTCACCGGGGAGCTGTTTTTT. This translates into CAARQGFTGELFF.

This clonotype was picked up a small number of times. The rearrangement uses TRBV7-8 and TRBJ1-1, with D hard to call. V dropped 2 bases and J dropped 0 bases, with 13 bases sitting between them. The CDR3 contains 16 residues. Germline lookup yields CDR1 SGHVS and CDR2 FQNEAQ. The CDR3 region is CASSLWSVGMNTEAFF. In DNA form, the CDR3 reads TGTGCCAGCAGCTTATGGTCTGTCGGGATGAACACTGAAGCTTTCTTT.

Worth noting for this clonotype: Being one base from a much bigger clone, this may be a read error. This chain uses TRBV20-1 with TRBJ2-1; 8 bases match TRBD2. The CDR3 runs to 15 residues. V lost 5 bases and J lost 4; bases outside the gene matches: 10. Looked up from germline, CDR1 is DFQATT and CDR2 is SNEGSKA (reference sequence). For the CDR3, the DNA is TGCAGTGCTGGATCCAGCGGGAGAGCGTACAATGAGCAGTTCTTC. This translates into CSAGSSGRAYNEQFF.

There are many counts of this clonotype. This chain uses TRBV12-3 or TRBV12-4 with TRBJ2-7; the match to TRBD2 covers 9 bases. The V and J ends lost 6 bases and 2 bases, in that order; junction bases with no gene match: 5. The CDR3 has 14 residues. This CDR3 is CASSISGGPYEQYF. CDR3 DNA: TGTGCCAGCAGCATTAGCGGGGGACCCTACGAGCAGTACTTC.

This clonotype was detected a few times. This sequence joins TRBV6-1 and TRBJ2-2, with D tentatively TRBD2 (6 bases). Trimming stripped 8 bases from V and 8 bases from J, with 15 bases between. This CDR3 region has 13 residues. CDR1 MNHNS and CDR2 SASEGT come from the germline V gene. CDR3 loop: CASLHGGTGELFF. The CDR3 DNA reads as TGTGCCAGCTTGCACGGGGGAACAGGGGAGCTGTTTTTT.

This clonotype turned up a few times. The chain links TRBV7-2 to TRBJ2-1; 10 nucleotides match TRBD2. The V gene's germline CDR1 is SGHTA and CDR2 FQGNSA. Trimming at V came to 0 bases and at J to 6 bases, leaving 8 bases not matched to a gene. CDR3 size: 17 residues. In DNA form, the CDR3 reads TGTGCCAGCAGCTTAGCGCATGGGACTAGCGAGACCAATGAGCAGTTCTTC. This codes for CASSLAHGTSETNEQFF.

This clonotype has just a few counts. The DNA of the CDR3 is TGTGCCAGCCGTGGAGTGGGTGAAGCTTTCTTT. This gives the protein CASRGVGEAFF. This chain uses TRBV6-6 with TRBJ1-1; no firm D call. The CDR3 spans 11 residues. V was clipped by 8 bases and J by 7 bases, with 11 bases between them. The germline gives CDR1 MNHNY, CDR2 SVGAGI (reference sequence).

This clonotype showed up just a few times. V and J are TRBV6-2 or TRBV6-3 and TRBJ2-1, with D maybe TRBD2 (6 bases). Between the trimmed V and J ends, which lost 4 bases and 7 bases, there was a span of 14 bases. This CDR3 comprises 14 residues. Germline CDR1 is MNHEY and CDR2 is SVGEGT. CDR3 bases: TGTGCCAGCAGTTCCCTCGGACTAATTAATGAGCAGTTCTTC. Translating it yields CASSSLGLINEQFF.

This clonotype was recorded a few times. DNA for the CDR3: TGCAGTGCTCAGCCACCCGGGACTTCGAACACCGGGGAGCTGTTTTTT. This sequence encodes CSAQPPGTSNTGELFF. The chain is built from TRBV20-1 and TRBJ2-2; possible D gene TRBD2, 6 bases. Germline V gene data show CDR1 as DFQATT and CDR2 as SNEGSKA (reference sequence). This CDR3 is built from 16 residues. V dropped 5 bases and J dropped 0 bases, with 16 bases sitting between them.

This clonotype was picked up a small number of times. The chain links TRBV6-2 or TRBV6-3 to TRBJ2-7; 8 bases fit TRBD2. CDR1 is MNHEY, CDR2 SVGEGT, per germline. J was trimmed by 4 bases and V by 3 bases; bases with no gene match: 5. The CDR3 runs to 14 residues. The chain's CDR3 is CASSYRRGEYEQYF. The CDR3 coding sequence is TGTGCCAGCAGTTATCGGCGGGGGGAATACGAGCAGTACTTC.

The table lists this clonotype with many counts. This sequence joins TRBV20-1 and TRBJ1-1; the D is unclear. This CDR3 is built from 14 residues. V lost 7 bases and J lost 5, with 20 bases in between. Germline loops: CDR1 DFQATT, CDR2 SNEGSKA (reference sequence). The CDR3 nucleotides are TGCAGTGTGCTAGGCGGTACCCGCGGGACTGAAGCTTTCTTT. It codes for CSVLGGTRGTEAFF.

This clonotype has at least ten counts. V and J are TRBV20-1 and TRBJ2-1; the match to TRBD2 covers 10 bases. This CDR3 region has 15 residues. With V trimmed by 4 bases and J by 1 base, 4 bases remained unmatched. Germline CDR1 reads DFQATT; CDR2 reads SNEGSKA (reference sequence). Here the CDR3 reads CSATSSGSSYNEQFF. In DNA, the CDR3 is TGCAGTGCTACTTCTAGCGGGAGTTCCTACAATGAGCAGTTCTTC.

The J gene is TRBJ2-1, the V gene TRBV2; 11 bases line up with TRBD2. The CDR3 has 17 residues. V was clipped by 4 bases and J by 3 bases; unmatched bases: 8. Per the germline V gene, CDR1 is SNHLY and CDR2 is FYNNEI. The CDR3: CASSGLRGLAVYNEQFF. In DNA, the CDR3 is TGTGCCAGCAGTGGACTCCGGGGACTAGCGGTCTACAATGAGCAGTTCTTC. The variable domain in full, completed from reference TRBV2 and TRBJ2-1, reads EPEVTQTPSHQVTQMGQEVILRCVPISNHLYFYWYRQILGQKVEFLVSFYNNEISEKSEIFDDQFSVERPDGSNFTLKIRSTKLEDSAMYFCASSGLRGLAVYNEQFFGPGTRLTVL.

The rearrangement uses TRBV12-3 or TRBV12-4 and TRBJ2-3, with D hard to call. The CDR3 runs 14 residues. The V and J ends lost 6 bases and 4 bases respectively, with 14 bases between them. CDR3 amino acids: CASSLRVGPDTQYF. DNA of the CDR3: TGTGCCAGCAGCCTCCGGGTGGGCCCAGATACGCAGTATTTT.

In this sample, this clonotype turned up many times. This chain uses TRBV27 with TRBJ2-7, with 8 nucleotides matching TRBD1. CDR1 is MNHEY and CDR2 is SMNVEV in the germline V gene (reference sequence). There are 14 residues in the CDR3. The junction had 3 bases not matched to a gene; V was cut back by 5 bases and J by 0 bases. DNA of the CDR3: TGTGCCAGCAGTAAGGACAGGGTCTCCTACGAGCAGTACTTC. Amino acids: CASSKDRVSYEQYF.

The chain links TRBV12-3 or TRBV12-4 to TRBJ2-7, with 7 bases matching TRBD2. CDR3 size: 13 residues. V was clipped by 3 bases and J by 6 bases; unmatched bases: 5. The CDR3 DNA is TGTGCCAGCAGTTTTCCGGGAGGTCTCGAGCAGTACTTC. Its protein is CASSFPGGLEQYF.

The chain has TRBV5-1 and TRBJ1-2; TRBD1 is a possible D gene (5 bases). This CDR3 has 13 residues. Germline assignment: CDR1 SGHRS and CDR2 YFSETQ. V was trimmed by 4 bases and J by 8 bases, leaving 15 bases between them. This chain's CDR3 is CASSTRVGEGYTF. The DNA for the CDR3 is TGCGCCAGCAGCACCCGTGTAGGGGAGGGCTACACCTTC.

This clonotype showed up just a few times. The chain couples TRBV20-1 to TRBJ1-5; TRBD1 might be the D (5 bases). This CDR3 is built from 14 residues. In germline, CDR1 is DFQATT, CDR2 SNEGSKA (reference sequence). V was pared by 1 base and J by 3 bases, with 10 bases between. CDR3 loop: CSARVPGLNQPQHF. For the CDR3, the DNA is TGCAGTGCTAGAGTTCCAGGGCTCAATCAGCCCCAGCATTTT.

This clonotype came up many times. The V gene is TRBV28, the J gene TRBJ2-7; D is ambiguous. This CDR3 region has 14 residues. Germline CDR1 reads MDHEN; CDR2 reads SYDVKM. Trimming removed 3 bases at V and 3 bases at J, with 12 bases between. Written as DNA, the CDR3 is TGTGCCAGCAGTTTGTGGCAGAAACACTACGAGCAGTACTTC. It encodes CASSLWQKHYEQYF.

There are a few counts of this clonotype. The chain uses TRBV2 and TRBJ2-7; TRBD2 agrees at 11 bases. V trimming: 7 bases; J trimming: 2 bases; junction bases outside the gene matches: 10. Germline CDR1 SNHLY, CDR2 FYNNEI. The CDR3 has 16 amino acids. CDR3 coding DNA: TGTGCCAGCATGGAGGCTAGCGGGAGGCTAGCCTACGAGCAGTACTTC. Its translation: CASMEASGRLAYEQYF.

This chain uses TRBV5-1 with TRBJ2-5, with TRBD1 identical over 7 bases. V was clipped by 4 bases and J by 4 bases; unmatched bases: 10. CDR1 SGHRS and CDR2 YFSETQ come from the germline V gene. The CDR3 consists of 15 residues. The CDR3 sequence: CASSPTGQRRETQYF. Written as DNA, the CDR3 is TGCGCCAGCAGCCCAACGGGACAGCGTCGAGAGACCCAGTACTTC.